This T cell receptor beta chain is drawn from a study of spatial heterogeneity in lung cancer. TCRdb reanalysed the 5' RACE reads using MiXCR and keeps one entry per CDR3 protein. Of about 120,000 distinct CDR3 sequences listed, roughly an eighth were seen once; the top ten hold 16%. Specified time point: blood at routine non-recurrence follow-up after resection. Sequencing was performed on whole RNA extracted from tumor and nontumor lung tissue, or from frozen PBMC, and the material was left unsorted. The clonotype comes from a male donor with early-stage non-small cell lung cancer. This sample comprised PBMCs, obtained at follow-up.

The CDR3 is CASSRGQYNEQFF. CDR3 DNA sequence: TGTGCCAGCAGTAGGGGACAGTACAATGAGCAGTTCTTC. This sequence joins TRBV2 and TRBJ2-1, with TRBD1 matching 7 bases. CDR3 length equals 13 residues. Germline V gene sequence: CDR1 SNHLY, CDR2 FYNNEI. The V gene end was trimmed by 5 bases and the J gene end by 4 bases; junction bases not matched to a gene: 2.